This passage covers 10 T cell receptor beta chains from one sample sequenced in a study of T-cell memory formation after mild COVID-19. MiXCR, applied by TCRdb to the 5' RACE reads, yields one record per CDR3 protein. The sample includes more than 150,000 distinct CDR3 sequences, less than 20% of them seen just once. The sample consisted of PBMCs or a T cell subset sorted from them (not recorded which). These receptors all come from a man aged 18 to 30 who had mild COVID-19 (a few samples of this study predate the infection). Cell type and time point are not known.

This clonotype was seen a few times. The chain combines TRBV5-1 with TRBJ1-3; no clear D. The germline V gene has CDR1 SGHRS and CDR2 YFSETQ. CDR3 length: 12 amino acids. The germline V and J ends were trimmed by 4 bases and 5 bases, with 7 bases remaining between them. The CDR3 nucleotides are TGCGCCAGCAGCATGGGAAGAAACACCATATATTTT. It yields the protein CASSMGRNTIYF.

DNA for the CDR3: TGTGCCAGCAGCTTAGTATACGGGGATAATGAAAAACTGTTTTTT. This translates into CASSLVYGDNEKLFF. The chain combines TRBV7-2 with TRBJ1-4; D is undetermined. Trimming took 1 base from V and 4 from J, leaving 10 bases between them. Germline CDR1 and CDR2: SGHTA and FQGNSA. The CDR3 spans 15 residues.

This clonotype came up a few times. The V call is TRBV11-2, the J call TRBJ1-1; 10 bases are shared with TRBD1. This CDR3 contains 15 residues. The J segment lost 4 bases and the V segment lost 7 bases, leaving 9 bases of the junction unmatched. The germline gives CDR1 SGHAT, CDR2 FQNNGV. CDR3 amino acids: CASNPRTGGATEAFF. The CDR3 DNA is TGTGCCAGCAACCCTCGGACAGGGGGGGCCACTGAAGCTTTCTTT.

V and J are TRBV6-2 or TRBV6-3 and TRBJ2-2, with unresolved D. V was pared by 3 bases and J by 4 bases, with 9 bases between. There are 14 residues in the CDR3. Germline V gene sequence: CDR1 MNHEY, CDR2 SVGEGT. The CDR3, as DNA: TGTGCCAGCAGTTATCCGGGCAGCACCGGGGAGCTGTTTTTT. Residues: CASSYPGSTGELFF.

This clonotype was seen a handful of times. J is TRBJ1-6 and V is TRBV30; no definite D call. From germline, CDR1 is GTSNPN and CDR2 SVGIG (reference sequence). The CDR3 is 15 amino acids. V shed 0 bases and J shed 10 bases, with 16 bases lying between them. CDR3 residues: CAWSVGEEGRSPLHF. The DNA for the CDR3 is TGTGCCTGGAGTGTTGGGGAGGAAGGTCGCTCACCCCTCCACTTT.

V gene TRBV5-8 combines with J gene TRBJ2-1, with 7 bases that match TRBD2. The trim removed 9 bases at V and 4 bases at J, leaving 7 bases unmatched. The CDR3 sequence is 13 residues long. Looked up from germline, CDR1 is SGHTS and CDR2 is YDEGEE. Written as DNA, the CDR3 is TGTGCCATCACCCCCGGGGGGTACAATGAGCAGTTCTTC. This gives the protein CAITPGGYNEQFF.

The chain joins TRBV18 to TRBJ2-3; 7 bases agree with TRBD1. CDR1 is KGHSH, CDR2 LQKENI, per germline. The CDR3 totals 14 residues. The trim removed 3 bases at V and 5 bases at J, leaving 5 bases unmatched. The CDR3 here is CASSPSTGVDTQYF. CDR3 sequence (DNA): TGTGCCAGCTCACCGTCTACAGGGGTAGATACGCAGTATTTT.

This clonotype was detected only once. The chain uses TRBV7-6 and TRBJ2-3; the match to TRBD2 covers 12 bases. Trimming at V came to 5 bases and at J to 6 bases, leaving 12 bases not matched to a gene. Germline V lookup: CDR1 SGHVS, CDR2 FNYEAQ. The CDR3 is made up of 17 amino acids. The CDR3 sequence: CASSPHPSSGGADTQYF. The CDR3 DNA follows: TGTGCCAGCAGCCCGCACCCTTCTAGCGGGGGGGCTGATACGCAGTATTTT.

This rearrangement joins TRBV5-1 to TRBJ2-3; 9 bases agree with TRBD1. This CDR3 has 15 residues. V gave up 4 bases and J gave up 3 bases; unmatched junction bases: 6. Germline CDR1 SGHRS, CDR2 YFSETQ. The CDR3 spells CASSMGQGLTDTQYF. The CDR3 nucleotides read TGCGCCAGCAGCATGGGACAGGGATTAACAGATACGCAGTATTTT.

CDR3 coding DNA: TGCGCCAGCAGCTTGGATTTCTCCACGACGAGCACAGATACGCAGTATTTT. Protein: CASSLDFSTTSTDTQYF. The genes are TRBV5-1 and TRBJ2-3; D ambiguous. This CDR3 is 17 amino acids long. The V and J ends lost 0 bases and 0 bases respectively, with 14 bases between them. The germline CDR1 and CDR2 sequences are SGHRS and YFSETQ.